This TCR beta chain came from a study of PD-L1 blockade in urothelial cancer. V was trimmed by 1 base and J by 8 bases, leaving 15 bases between them. Germline V gives CDR1 LNHNV, CDR2 YYDKDF (reference sequence). The length of the CDR3 is 15 residues. The data were produced by immunoSEQ multiplex PCR, yet TCRdb's version contains in-frame clones alone and is incomplete. The sample contains 35,000 to 55,000 clones, 83% of which appear only once. Time point defined: peripheral blood 6 weeks after treatment start. This TCR came from a man aged 55 to 70 with urothelial cancer. The gene calls are TRBV15 and TRBJ1-3; possibly TRBD1 for D (5 bases). The material sequenced was PBMCs, taken around atezolizumab (anti-PD-L1) treatment. CDR3 amino acids: CATSRGVGAVDTIYF. The CDR3 DNA sequence: TGTGCCACCAGCAGAGGCGTAGGGGCGGTGGACACCATATATTTT. The full variable domain, its missing parts supplied by reference TRBV15 and TRBJ1-3, is DAMVIQNPRYQVTQFGKPVTLSCSQTLNHNVMYWYQQKSSQAPKLLFHYYDKDFNNEADTPDNFQSRRPNTSFCFLDIRSPGLGDTAMYLCATSRGVGAVDTIYFGEGSWLTVV.